The text below deals with one T cell receptor beta chain. Antigen specificity is unknown. Each TCR library used 500 ng of total RNA and a linear amplification protocol. TCRdb ran MiXCR on the reads and lists one entry per CDR3 protein. The sample yields about 200,000 distinct CDR3 sequences, around 80% seen once. The source of the sample is a study of healthy donors' naive CD4 and CD8 T cells. On the study more broadly: All functional IMGT TCR alpha variants were covered by new primers. Broader study findings: The study did not address homeostatic proliferation effects in naive T cells. Positive CDR3 charge linked to CD4+ cells, negative to CD8+ cells.

With 3 bases removed from V and 7 bases from J, the gap between germline ends came to 16 bases. CDR3 length: 15 amino acids. Germline V gene data show CDR1 as LNHDA and CDR2 as SQIVND (reference sequence). The TCR originated in a pool of human donors in good health; the sample pools cells from several healthy donors. This chain joins TRBV19 and TRBJ2-1, with a tentative D call TRBD2 (6 bases). Sequenced: naive CD4+ and CD8+ T cells sorted from blood, pooled from several donors. CDR3 residues: CASSIGQGGSNEQFF. In DNA form, the CDR3 reads TGTGCCAGTAGTATCGGGCAGGGAGGTTCGAATGAGCAGTTCTTC.